Listed below are T cell receptor beta chains from one sample, sequenced in a study of T cell clonotyping in hematopoietic cell transplantation. Clones were sequenced by immunoSEQ multiplex PCR, and TCRdb holds only the in-frame ones, with some missing. This repertoire shows approximately 4,000 clones, 15% to 20% found once; its top ten account for approximately 20%. The sample in question was peripheral blood mononuclear cells, obtained 30 days after allogeneic stem cell transplant. These receptors all come from a male patient between 45 and 60 years old who had an allogeneic stem cell transplant from a related donor, so the T cells may come from the graft donor. Some clones in this sample may be carry-over from other donors' samples. CDR3s include the opening cysteine and the closing phenylalanine or tryptophan. A D gene is named only where the DNA matches it firmly. Clone size is not always given. Where it is, it says once, few, many or a class for expanded clones.

V	J	size	D	CDR3	DNA
TRBV29-1	TRBJ1-2	few	NA	CSVVSGNGYTF	TGCAGCGTTGTGTCAGGGAATGGCTACACCTTC
TRBV30	TRBJ2-5	few	NA	CAWGPRVWETQYF	TGTGCCTGGGGTCCTAGGGTGTGGGAGACCCAGTACTTC
TRBV7-9	TRBJ2-5	few	NA	CASPDSQETQYF	TGTGCCAGCCCGGACAGTCAAGAGACCCAGTACTTC
TRBV30	TRBJ1-3	NA	NA	CAWGPHGGGNTIYF	TGTGCCTGGGGCCCACACGGCGGTGGAAACACCATATATTTT
TRBV7-9	TRBJ1-1	medium-sized	NA	CAIVTGGNTEAFF	TGTGCCATCGTGACCGGTGGGAACACTGAAGCTTTCTTT
TRBV30	TRBJ1-6	NA	TRBD1	CAWRKQGTSGPGNSPLHF	TGTGCCTGGAGAAAACAGGGGACCTCCGGGCCGGGGAATTCACCCCTCCACTTT
TRBV30	TRBJ1-3	NA	NA	CAWTTGTRGNTIYF	TGTGCCTGGACTACCGGGACACGAGGAAACACCATATATTTT
TRBV4-1	TRBJ1-4	few	NA	CASSHTPVSNEKLFF	TGCGCCAGCAGCCATACTCCGGTTTCTAATGAAAAACTGTTTTTT
TRBV30	TRBJ2-7	few	NA	CAWSKGSPSYEQYF	TGTGCCTGGAGTAAGGGCTCCCCCTCCTACGAGCAGTACTTC
TRBV7-8	TRBJ2-6	large	NA	CASSTYNSGANVLTF	TGTGCCAGCAGCACGTATAACTCTGGGGCCAACGTCCTGACTTTC
TRBV6-5	TRBJ1-2	NA	TRBD1	CASSYQGGKGGYTF	TGTGCCAGCAGTTACCAGGGGGGGAAGGGTGGCTACACCTTC
TRBV7-6	TRBJ1-3	few	NA	CASSSDGNSGNTIYF	TGTGCCAGCAGCTCTGACGGTAACTCTGGAAACACCATATATTTT
TRBV5-4	TRBJ2-7	few	NA	CASSTWGDEQYF	TGTGCCAGCAGCACGTGGGGGGACGAGCAGTACTTC
TRBV20-1	TRBJ1-1	few	NA	CSAAEAFF	TGCAGTGCGGCTGAAGCTTTCTTT
TRBV29-1	TRBJ1-1	NA	NA	CSVSTGAGTEAFF	TGCAGCGTCTCCACCGGGGCTGGGACTGAAGCTTTCTTT
TRBV10-3	TRBJ1-2	NA	NA	CAISGTYGYTF	TGTGCCATCAGTGGAACCTATGGCTACACCTTC
TRBV5-1	TRBJ1-5	few	NA	CASSLGLPSSNQPQHF	TGCGCCAGCAGCTTGGGGTTACCGTCTAGCAATCAGCCCCAGCATTTT
TRBV6-6	TRBJ1-2	few	NA	CASTVPDGNYGYTF	TGTGCCAGCACCGTCCCGGACGGAAACTATGGCTACACCTTC
TRBV5-6	TRBJ2-7	few	NA	CASSRDMSSYEQYF	TGTGCCAGCAGCCGGGACATGTCCTCCTACGAGCAGTACTTC
TRBV2	TRBJ2-7	NA	NA	CASSEADEQYF	TGTGCCAGCAGTGAAGCCGACGAGCAGTACTTC
TRBV30	TRBJ2-7	few	TRBD2	CAWMAGGWEQYF	TGTGCCTGGATGGCCGGGGGGTGGGAGCAGTACTTC
TRBV7-2	TRBJ2-1	NA	TRBD1	CASSNQGQGYNEQFF	TGTGCCAGCAGCAACCAAGGACAGGGATACAATGAGCAGTTCTTC
TRBV28	TRBJ1-4	few	TRBD1	CASSEGTGGEKLFF	TGTGCCAGCAGTGAGGGGACAGGGGGTGAAAAACTGTTTTTT
TRBV4-1	TRBJ1-5	few	NA	CASSSNQVSNQPQHF	TGCGCCAGCAGCTCAAACCAGGTTAGCAATCAGCCCCAGCATTTT
TRBV28	TRBJ2-6	NA	TRBD1	CASSQGEHSGANVLTF	TGTGCCAGCAGCCAGGGGGAACACTCTGGGGCCAACGTCCTGACTTTC
TRBV30	TRBJ1-3	NA	NA	CAWSVMTISGNTIYF	TGTGCCTGGAGTGTAATGACAATATCTGGAAACACCATATATTTT
TRBV9	TRBJ2-7	few	NA	CASSARAVSSYEQYF	TGTGCCAGCAGCGCCAGGGCGGTTTCCTCCTACGAGCAGTACTTC
TRBV30	TRBJ2-2	once	NA	CAWSAGTAGELFF	TGTGCCTGGAGTGCCGGGACTGCCGGGGAGCTGTTTTTT
TRBV27	TRBJ1-2	NA	NA	CASSELGSVFGYTF	TGTGCCAGCAGTGAGCTCGGGTCGGTATTTGGCTACACCTTC
TRBV5-1	TRBJ2-7	NA	TRBD2	CASSDEGLAGSGYEQYF	TGCGCCAGCAGCGACGAGGGACTAGCGGGGTCAGGGTACGAGCAGTACTTC
TRBV30	TRBJ1-3	NA	NA	CAMEALGGLNPIQGNTIYF	TGTGCCATGGAGGCCCTGGGAGGATTAAACCCGATTCAAGGAAACACCATATATTTT
TRBV5-6	TRBJ2-7	NA	NA	CASSLGPSVTYEQYF	TGTGCCAGCAGCCTGGGGCCTAGCGTTACCTACGAGCAGTACTTC
TRBV2	TRBJ1-3	NA	NA	CASSLGRNAGNTIYF	TGTGCCAGCAGTTTAGGCAGGAACGCTGGAAACACCATATATTTT
TRBV30	TRBJ2-7	NA	NA	CAWTGEVQGGYEQYF	TGTGCCTGGACCGGGGAGGTGCAGGGTGGTTACGAGCAGTACTTC
TRBV30	TRBJ1-4	NA	NA	CAWQGTNEKLFF	TGTGCTTGGCAGGGTACTAATGAAAAACTGTTTTTT
TRBV5-1	TRBJ2-5	NA	NA	CASSLAPTAKETQYF	TGCGCCAGCAGCTTGGCCCCGACAGCCAAAGAGACCCAGTACTTC
TRBV7-2	TRBJ2-5	few	NA	CASSLERVETQYF	TGTGCCAGCAGCTTAGAACGTGTAGAGACCCAGTACTTC
TRBV30	TRBJ2-7	once	TRBD2	CAWTLNKRGKTYEQYF	TGTGCCTGGACCCTTAATAAGCGGGGGAAAACCTACGAGCAGTACTTC
TRBV7-7	TRBJ1-1	few	TRBD1	CASSHYRGTTEAFF	TGTGCTAGCAGCCACTACAGGGGGACCACTGAAGCTTTCTTT
TRBV30	TRBJ1-2	few	NA	CAWSDLGGTSGYTF	TGTGCCTGGAGCGACCTCGGGGGGACAAGTGGCTACACCTTC
TRBV30	TRBJ1-2	NA	NA	CAWSQGYGYTF	TGTGCCTGGAGTCAGGGCTATGGCTACACCTTC